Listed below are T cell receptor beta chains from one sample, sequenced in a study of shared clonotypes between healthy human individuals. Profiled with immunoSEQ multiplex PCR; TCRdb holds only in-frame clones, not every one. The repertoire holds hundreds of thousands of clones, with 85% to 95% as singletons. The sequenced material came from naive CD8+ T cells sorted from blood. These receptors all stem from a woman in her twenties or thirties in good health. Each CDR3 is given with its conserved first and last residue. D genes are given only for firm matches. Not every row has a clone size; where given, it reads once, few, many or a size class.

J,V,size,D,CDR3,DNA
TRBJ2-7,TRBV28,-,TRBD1,CASSSGTGFPEQYF,TGTGCCAGCAGTTCCGGGACAGGGTTCCCCGAGCAGTACTTC
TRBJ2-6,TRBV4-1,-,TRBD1,CASSRETGQLYSGANVLTF,TGCGCCAGCAGCCGGGAGACAGGGCAGCTTTATTCTGGGGCCAACGTCCTGACTTTC
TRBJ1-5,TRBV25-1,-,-,CASSGGENGQPQHF,TGTGCCAGCAGTGGCGGGGAGAATGGTCAGCCCCAGCATTTT
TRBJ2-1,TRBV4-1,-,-,CASSQEVRGREENEQFF,TGCGCCAGCAGCCAAGAAGTACGGGGAAGAGAGGAAAATGAGCAGTTCTTC
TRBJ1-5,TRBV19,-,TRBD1,CASNPTGGNQPQHF,TGTGCCAGTAACCCGACAGGGGGCAATCAGCCCCAGCATTTT
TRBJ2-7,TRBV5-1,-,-,CASSLARLTGTYEQYF,TGCGCCAGCAGCTTGGCCCGGCTGACGGGAACCTACGAGCAGTACTTC
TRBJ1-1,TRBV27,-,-,CASSSPRLGTEAFF,TGTGCCAGCAGCTCCCCGCGGTTGGGGACTGAAGCTTTCTTT
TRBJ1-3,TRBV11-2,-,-,CASSFGNTIYF,TGTGCCAGCAGCTTTGGAAACACCATATATTTT
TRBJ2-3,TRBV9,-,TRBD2,CASSVSAGVADTQYF,TGTGCCAGCAGCGTATCGGCGGGAGTGGCAGATACGCAGTATTTT
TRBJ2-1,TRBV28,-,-,CASSSDSFYNEQFF,TGTGCCAGCAGCTCGGACTCATTCTACAATGAGCAGTTCTTC
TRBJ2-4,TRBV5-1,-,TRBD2,CASSQQAGEPNIQYF,TGCGCCAGCAGCCAACAAGCGGGAGAGCCAAACATTCAGTACTTC
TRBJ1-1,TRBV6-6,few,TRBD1,CASSLRGLLLNTEAFF,TGTGCCAGCAGTCTGAGGGGGCTCCTTCTGAACACTGAAGCTTTCTTT
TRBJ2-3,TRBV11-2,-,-,CASRLRGSLTDTQYF,TGTGCCAGCAGGTTAAGGGGTTCCCTCACAGATACGCAGTATTTT
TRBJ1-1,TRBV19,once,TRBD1,CASSQGQLNTEAFF,TGTGCCAGTAGTCAGGGACAGCTGAACACTGAAGCTTTCTTT
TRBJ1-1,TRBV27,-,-,CASAYGRNTEAFF,TGTGCCAGCGCATACGGGAGAAACACTGAAGCTTTCTTT
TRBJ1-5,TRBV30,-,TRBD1,CAWSLRDRVGYSNQPQHF,TGTGCCTGGAGTTTGCGGGACAGGGTGGGGTATAGCAATCAGCCCCAGCATTTT
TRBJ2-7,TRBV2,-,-,CASSVGSSEQYF,TGTGCCAGCAGTGTCGGGTCTTCTGAGCAGTACTTC
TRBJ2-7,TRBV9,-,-,CASSVDVENTYEQYF,TGTGCCAGCAGCGTAGATGTAGAGAATACCTACGAGCAGTACTTC
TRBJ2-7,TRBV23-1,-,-,CASSQSGPYEQYF,TGCGCCAGCAGTCAATCGGGACCCTACGAGCAGTACTTC
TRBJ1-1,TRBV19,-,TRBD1,CASSPIRDRAFAEAFF,TGTGCCAGTAGTCCGATCCGGGACAGGGCGTTCGCTGAAGCTTTCTTT
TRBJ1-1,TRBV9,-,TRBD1,CASSLGDSLNTEAFF,TGTGCCAGCAGCCTCGGGGACAGCTTGAACACTGAAGCTTTCTTT
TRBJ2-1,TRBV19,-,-,CASSKVGSSYNEQFF,TGTGCCAGTAGTAAGGTGGGGAGTTCCTACAATGAGCAGTTCTTC
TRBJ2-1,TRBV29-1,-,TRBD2,CSVGGTSGPSSYNEQFF,TGCAGCGTTGGGGGGACTAGCGGGCCCAGCTCCTACAATGAGCAGTTCTTC
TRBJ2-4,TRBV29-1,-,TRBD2,CSVVGGVEAKNIQYF,TGCAGCGTGGTCGGGGGGGTAGAAGCCAAAAACATTCAGTACTTC
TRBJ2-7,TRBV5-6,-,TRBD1,CASSANSGQGLNEQYF,TGTGCCAGCAGCGCAAACTCGGGACAGGGTTTGAACGAGCAGTACTTC
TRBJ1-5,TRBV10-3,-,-,CAISESRGLQPQHF,TGTGCCATCAGTGAGTCCCGGGGGCTTCAGCCCCAGCATTTT
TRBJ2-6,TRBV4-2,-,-,CASSQEKGLGANVLTF,TGTGCCAGCAGCCAAGAAAAAGGGCTTGGGGCCAACGTCCTGACTTTC
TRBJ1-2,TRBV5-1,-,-,CASSLEAAYYGYTF,TGCGCCAGCAGCTTGGAGGCGGCCTACTATGGCTACACCTTC
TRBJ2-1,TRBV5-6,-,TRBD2,CASNQLAGVHEQFF,TGTGCCAGCAACCAGCTAGCGGGAGTGCATGAGCAGTTCTTC
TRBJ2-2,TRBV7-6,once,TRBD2,CASSLERGSTGELFF,TGTGCCAGCAGCTTAGAGCGGGGATCGACCGGGGAGCTGTTTTTT